This T cell receptor (beta chain) was identified during a study of CD8+ T cells in alopecia areata (dated by TCRdb to the late 2010s). Describing the broader study: The treated patients took part in an open-label pilot trial in which moderate-to-severe alopecia areata was treated with oral tofacitinib at 5 to 10 mg twice daily. Tofacitinib was given for 6 to 18 months, followed by 6 months of follow-up off drug to assess delayed response and recurrence. High-throughput TCRbeta sequencing was used to examine T cell clonal expansion in alopecia areata in both the C3H/HeJ mouse model and human patients. Human TCRbeta sequencing covered scalp tissue and sorted CD4+ and CD8+ peripheral blood T cells from patchy and totalis/universalis alopecia areata patients and healthy controls. Biopsies were taken from tofacitinib-treated patients at baseline and again at 4 and 24 weeks into treatment, and several of those patients also had a later scalp biopsy. Scalp clonality was compared across normal scalp (n=4), patchy alopecia areata scalp (n=8), and alopecia totalis/universalis scalp (n=8). RNA was obtained with the PAXgene miRNA kit for fixed scalp, the miRNeasy kit for PBMCs, and the RNeasy kit for mouse skin. TCRbeta CDR3 regions were amplified by immunoSEQ multiplex PCR using 35 Vbeta forward and 13 Jbeta reverse primers.

Study-level results and caveats: TCR sequences shared between patients were less clear than in mice, possibly partly because of HLA diversity in the patient population. Higher clonality and more expanded CD8+ clones were observed in lesional scalp than in normal scalp, particularly in alopecia totalis/universalis, a finding suggestive of antigenic drive. Resident alphabeta T cells in normal human skin are also sequenced, complicating scalp TCR repertoire analysis, unlike mouse skin dominated by gammadelta T cells.

The time point label for this specimen denotes: baseline before oral tofacitinib. From alopecia areata patients, peripheral blood was collected along with lesional scalp punch biopsies. Human scalp biopsies went straight into PAXgene tissue containers for immediate fixation. In regard to this clone: Its antigen target is currently unknown. Per-base qualities were not stored, and no clone one base away is much larger.

Libraries were prepared through the immunoSEQ multiplex PCR assay. RNA was extracted from all samples and reverse transcribed into cDNA as template for TCR sequencing. SuperScript III was used for first-strand cDNA synthesis, primed with a 2:1 mix of oligo-dT and random hexamers. Amplification bias was assessed with a synthetic immune receptor repertoire, and residual bias was removed computationally. Concerning the study's data processing: After raw reads were preprocessed to remove errors, the CDR3 was defined following IMGT conventions as running from the conserved cysteine to phenylalanine. To get clonality, Shannon entropy was normalized by log2 of the number of productive unique TCRs and the result was subtracted from 1. Whether scalp clones were CD4 or CD8 was inferred by matching scalp TCRbeta sequences against CD4 and CD8 repertoires sorted from blood. In its TCRdb copy, this immuneACCESS table keeps in-frame sequences only and misses some clones. Where compared with another copy, unresolved V genes explain less than half of these, and the others have no known cause. The V and J calls and the clone size are those of that table, but D and trimming were determined from the DNA. The sample contains roughly 6,900 clones, approximately 70% of them found a single time. Of the sample, 20% to 25% is held by the ten largest clones.

Ends trimmed: V by 5 bases, J by 2 bases; bases unmatched to a gene: 9. Looking up the germline V gene (reference sequence) yields CDR1 SEHNR and CDR2 FQNEAQ. There are 16 amino acids in the CDR3, from cysteine to phenylalanine inclusive. Of all the DNA, just the CDR3 is kept, 48 bases in frame from base 1. The source material was skin, sampled at week 0. The receptor chain draws on TRBV7-9 and TRBJ1-5; TRBD1 matches 7 bases in the middle. This TCR derives from a human donor with alopecia areata. At the DNA level, the sequence is TGTGCCAGCAGCCAAATCCCGGACAGGCGCAATCAGCCCCAGCATTTT. The encoded protein is CASSQIPDRRNQPQHF.